A single sample gave rise to the 9 T cell receptor beta chains below, sequenced in a study of blood T cell repertoires in COVID-19. Data came from immunoSEQ multiplex PCR; TCRdb stores just in-frame clones and leaves some out. The data show about 230,000 clones, less than 85% seen once. What was sequenced was peripheral blood. All receptors come from a woman aged 70-85 years with active or convalescent COVID-19.

In this sample, this clone turned up once. The CDR3 region has the DNA TGTGCCAGCTCACCAGGGGCACCCAACGGCTACACCTTC. As protein: CASSPGAPNGYTF. This chain joins TRBV18 and TRBJ1-2; maybe TRBD1 (5 bases). V lost 2 bases to trimming and J lost 8 bases, with 12 bases between them. The CDR3 extends over 13 amino acids. Germline lookup yields CDR1 KGHSH and CDR2 LQKENI.

The chain joins TRBV6-1 to TRBJ1-2; D call uncertain. Germline V gene data show CDR1 as MNHNS and CDR2 as SASEGT. The CDR3 contains 16 residues. V lost 4 bases to trimming and J lost 4 bases, with 19 bases between them. CDR3 DNA: TGTGCCAGCAGTGCTCAAGAGGCAATCCTCCTCTATGGCTACACCTTC. Protein: CASSAQEAILLYGYTF.

V usage is TRBV10-3 and J usage is TRBJ2-2, with D possibly being TRBD1 (5 bases). CDR1 and CDR2 from the germline V gene are ENHRY and SYGVKD. This CDR3 is 14 amino acids long. Trimming left V 6 bases short and J 3 bases short, with 11 bases between. This CDR3 is CAIRGRVDTGELFF. DNA for the CDR3: TGTGCCATCAGGGGCAGGGTGGACACCGGGGAGCTGTTTTTT.

The chain links TRBV7-9 to TRBJ2-7; a weak D match, TRBD1 (6 bases). Per germline, CDR1 SEHNR and CDR2 FQNEAQ (reference sequence). This CDR3 comprises 15 residues. V dropped 2 bases and J dropped 2 bases, with 13 bases sitting between them. The CDR3 region has the DNA TGTGCCAGCAGCTTATTCGGCAGGGACACCTACGAGCAGTACTTC. Residues: CASSLFGRDTYEQYF.

This clone has more than one count but fewer than ten. The CDR3 coding sequence is TGTGCCAGCAACCCAAGAGGACAGGGGACCGAGGAAGCTTTCTTT. Protein sequence: CASNPRGQGTEEAFF. This chain links TRBV28 with TRBJ1-1, with 9 bases identical to TRBD1. CDR1 is MDHEN and CDR2 is SYDVKM in the germline V gene. The CDR3 consists of 15 residues. V gave up 7 bases and J gave up 8 bases; unmatched junction bases: 14.

The rearrangement joins TRBV5-1 to TRBJ1-1; D possibly corresponds to TRBD1 (6 bases). The CDR3 is 15 residues long. Germline loops: CDR1 SGHRS, CDR2 YFSETQ. V was clipped by 0 bases and J by 5 bases, with 14 bases between them. CDR3 protein: CASSLGSGGGTEAFF. CDR3 bases: TGCGCCAGCAGCTTGGGTTCGGGGGGCGGGACTGAAGCTTTCTTT.

The CDR3 spells CASRSGSSYEQYF. CDR3 DNA: TGTGCCAGCCGGAGCGGTAGCTCCTACGAGCAGTACTTC. This chain uses TRBV27 with TRBJ2-7; D is perhaps TRBD2 (5 bases). The germline V gene has CDR1 MNHEY and CDR2 SMNVEV (reference sequence). Trimming removed 8 bases at V and 0 bases at J, with 11 bases between. The CDR3 extends over 13 amino acids.

This clone appeared once. The chain couples TRBV19 to TRBJ1-4, with D possibly being TRBD1 (5 bases). CDR1 LNHDA and CDR2 SQIVND come from the germline V gene (reference sequence). The CDR3 extends over 15 amino acids. V dropped 6 bases and J dropped 4 bases, with 15 bases sitting between them. The CDR3 reads CASRPGGGFNEKLFF. Here the CDR3 DNA reads TGTGCCAGTAGACCCGGGGGGGGATTTAATGAAAAACTGTTTTTT.

The chain has TRBV7-2 and TRBJ2-7; D is possibly TRBD2 (6 bases). Germline V gene sequence: CDR1 SGHTA, CDR2 FQGNSA. This CDR3 spans 14 amino acids. Trimming removed 3 bases at V and 3 bases at J, with 12 bases between. DNA of the CDR3: TGTGCCAGCAGCTTTGATGGAGGGATCTACGAGCAGTACTTC. This translates into CASSFDGGIYEQYF.